The rows below give T cell receptor beta chains drawn from one sample of a study of cytomegalovirus exposure and HLA in healthy donors. The method was immunoSEQ multiplex PCR; TCRdb's version includes in-frame clones alone and lacks a portion of them. The table includes around 180,000 clones, more than 70% detected once. Sequenced material: PBMCs. The receptors come from a girl under 18 in good health and CMV-seronegative. Each CDR3 is given with its conserved first and last residue. D genes are given only for firm matches. Expanded clones are given a class, and other clones once, few, many or no size at all.

TRBV19	TRBD1	14	-	TRBJ1-1	CASSTGQQNTEAFF	TGTGCCAGTAGTACGGGACAGCAGAACACTGAAGCTTTCTTT
TRBV4-1	TRBD2	16	few	TRBJ2-7	CASSQGRGMSSYEQYF	TGCGCCAGCAGCCAAGGGCGGGGGATGAGCTCCTACGAGCAGTACTTC
TRBV5-4	TRBD1	15	-	TRBJ1-3	CASSRDRDTGNTIYF	TGTGCCAGCAGCCGGGACAGGGATACTGGAAACACCATATATTTT
TRBV5-1	-	13	-	TRBJ1-1	CASSFRGSTEAFF	TGCGCCAGCAGCTTCAGGGGCTCCACTGAAGCTTTCTTT
TRBV10-1	TRBD1	16	-	TRBJ2-1	CASSEPNRGMYNEQFF	TGCGCCAGCAGCGAACCCAACAGGGGAATGTACAATGAGCAGTTCTTC
TRBV5-6	-	15	few	TRBJ2-4	CASSLTDRAKNIQYF	TGTGCCAGCAGCCTAACGGACAGAGCCAAAAACATTCAGTACTTC
TRBV6-5	-	16	-	TRBJ2-7	CASSYSIRGTPYEQYF	TGTGCCAGCAGTTACTCGATACGGGGGACTCCCTACGAGCAGTACTTC
TRBV4-1	-	15	few	TRBJ1-6	CASSTPRGSDSPLHF	TGCGCCAGCAGCACGCCCAGGGGAAGTGATTCACCCCTCCACTTT
TRBV6-5	-	16	-	TRBJ2-7	CASSYSAEDWAYEQYF	TGTGCCAGCAGTTACTCGGCTGAGGATTGGGCCTACGAGCAGTACTTC
TRBV6-6	-	13	-	TRBJ1-2	CASTLTANYGYTF	TGTGCCAGCACCCTGACAGCTAACTATGGCTACACCTTC